This T cell receptor (beta chain) emerged from a study of blood T cells in healthy people across ages. Study-level findings and limits: Samples with more naive T cells showed higher observed beta diversity.

Germline CDR1 and CDR2: LGHDT and YNNKEL (reference sequence). The CDR3 has 18 amino acids. Trimming removed 0 bases from V and 3 bases from J, with 18 bases in between. A J-beta primer mix and a sample-barcoded 5' primer were used in a second PCR of about 7 to 12 cycles. TCRdb redid the calling of the 5' RACE reads with MiXCR, one entry per CDR3 protein. This table holds some 1.5 million distinct CDR3 sequences, roughly 27% found once. As regards this clonotype: What it binds is unknown.

The rearrangement uses TRBV3-1 and TRBJ2-1; the D call may be TRBD1 or TRBD2 (6 bases each). This receptor was taken from a woman in her twenties or thirties in good health. The sequencing input was blood. The CDR3: CASSQEGGFGGLYNEQFF. The CDR3 nucleotides are TGTGCCAGCAGCCAAGAAGGGGGTTTTGGGGGGCTCTACAATGAGCAGTTCTTC.